The 21 T cell receptor beta chains in this list originate from one sample, sequenced in a study of CD8 T cells in Susac syndrome. Roughly 0.45 to 1 ug RNA was reverse transcribed with random hexamers. TCRdb analysed the immunoSEQ multiplex PCR reads with MiXCR anew, one entry per CDR3 protein. The profile shows fewer than 150,000 distinct CDR3 sequences, around 94% of them singletons. Sequencing input: CD8+ T cells from PBMCs. All receptors come from a human donor in good health.

The CDR3 DNA sequence: TGTGCCAGCAAACCCGGGACAGGCGCCTACGAGCAGTACTTC. This translates into CASKPGTGAYEQYF. The rearrangement links TRBV27 to TRBJ2-7, with 8 nucleotides matching TRBD1. Germline CDR1 reads MNHEY; CDR2 reads SMNVEV (reference sequence). With 7 bases clipped from V and 2 bases from J, the junction kept 7 bases outside the gene matches. CDR3 length: 14 residues.

The J gene is TRBJ1-1, the V gene TRBV13; D ambiguous. Trimming left V 4 bases short and J 5 bases short, with 14 bases between. The length of the CDR3 is 14 residues. Looked up from germline, CDR1 is PRHDT and CDR2 is FYEKMQ (reference sequence). CDR3 loop: CASSSPQVVTEAFF. CDR3 nucleotides: TGTGCCAGCAGCTCCCCTCAGGTGGTTACTGAAGCTTTCTTT.

The rearrangement links TRBV9 to TRBJ2-5; a weak D match, TRBD1 (6 bases). Germline V gene lookup returns CDR1 SGDLS and CDR2 YYNGEE. V lost 0 bases and J lost 1, with 7 bases in between. The CDR3 spans 14 residues. For the CDR3, the DNA is TGTGCCAGCAGCGTAGCGGACAGCCAAGAGACCCAGTACTTC. It is translated as CASSVADSQETQYF.

The V gene is TRBV30, the J gene TRBJ1-4, with no clear D. The CDR3 contains 12 residues. V shed 5 bases and J shed 2 bases, with 6 bases lying between them. Germline loops: CDR1 GTSNPN, CDR2 SVGIG (reference sequence). The CDR3, as DNA: TGTGCCTGGCAAACGACTAATGAAAAACTGTTTTTT. Translated, it gives CAWQTTNEKLFF.

The chain has TRBV6-1 and TRBJ1-5; D ambiguous. Trimming shortened V by 6 bases and J by 0 bases, and 3 bases separated the two germline ends. The CDR3 has 12 residues. Germline V gives CDR1 MNHNS, CDR2 SASEGT. The CDR3 reads CASSRSNQPQHF. CDR3 nucleotide sequence: TGTGCCAGCAGCCGTAGCAATCAGCCCCAGCATTTT.

V gene TRBV6-1 combines with J gene TRBJ1-5; unclear D gene. The CDR3 has 14 residues. Trimming pared 1 base from V and 3 bases from J, leaving 7 bases between. Per the germline V gene, CDR1 is MNHNS and CDR2 is SASEGT. This chain's CDR3 is CASSEGHLNQPQHF. Here the CDR3 DNA reads TGTGCCAGCAGTGAAGGTCACCTCAATCAGCCCCAGCATTTT.

The chain combines TRBV6-1 with TRBJ2-7; 10 bases fit TRBD2. Trimming removed 2 bases from V and 3 bases from J; junction bases left unmatched: 4. The length of the CDR3 is 15 residues. Germline V gene lookup returns CDR1 MNHNS and CDR2 SASEGT. The CDR3 loop reads CASSEPGLAIYEQYF. For the CDR3, the DNA is TGTGCCAGCAGTGAACCGGGACTAGCGATCTACGAGCAGTACTTC.

The chain couples TRBV4-3 to TRBJ2-7; 7 bases agree with TRBD2. CDR1 and CDR2 from the germline V gene are LGHNA and YSLEER. The CDR3 is made up of 15 amino acids. V lost 0 bases and J lost 6; bases outside the gene matches: 8. The CDR3: CASSQDFGLVSEQYF. CDR3 bases: TGCGCCAGCAGCCAAGATTTCGGACTAGTAAGCGAGCAGTACTTC.

V is TRBV30 and J is TRBJ1-2, with D uncertain. V dropped 1 base and J dropped 3 bases, with 9 bases sitting between them. The CDR3 contains 13 residues. From germline, CDR1 is GTSNPN and CDR2 SVGIG (reference sequence). The DNA for the CDR3 is TGTGCCTGGAGTGGATTTGGAGACTATGGCTACACCTTC. This translates into CAWSGFGDYGYTF.

The V gene is TRBV29-1, the J gene TRBJ1-2, with D uncertain. The CDR3 consists of 12 residues. Between the trimmed V and J ends, which lost 7 bases and 1 base, there was a span of 10 bases. Germline loops: CDR1 SQVTM, CDR2 ANQGSEA. CDR3 in amino acids: CSASTDNYGYTF. CDR3 nucleotides: TGCAGCGCCTCGACGGATAACTATGGCTACACCTTC.

This sequence joins TRBV21-1 and TRBJ1-5. TRBV21-1 has pseudogene status. CDR3 length: 12 amino acids. This CDR3 reads CASGFRDQPQHF. For the CDR3, the DNA is TGTGCCAGCGGTTTTAGGGATCAGCCCCAGCATTTT.

This clonotype has a handful of counts. The gene calls are TRBV7-2 and TRBJ1-1; D is ambiguous. The V end was cut by 5 bases, the J end by 0 bases, with 7 bases between. The CDR3 runs 13 residues. The germline CDR1 and CDR2 sequences are SGHTA and FQGNSA. CDR3: CASSPGLNTEAFF. CDR3 sequence (DNA): TGTGCCAGCAGCCCTGGTCTGAACACTGAAGCTTTCTTT.

The V and J genes are TRBV27 and TRBJ2-1; 9 bases line up with TRBD1. The CDR3 spans 13 residues. Germline V CDR1 and CDR2: MNHEY, SMNVEV (reference sequence). Germline trimming cut 4 bases from V and 10 bases from J; bases unmatched to any gene: 5. The CDR3 bases are TGTGCCAGCAGTTGGACAGGGGCGGAAGAGCAGTTCTTC. Its protein is CASSWTGAEEQFF.

This chain links TRBV29-1 with TRBJ2-5, with D maybe TRBD2 (6 bases). Germline loops: CDR1 SQVTM, CDR2 ANQGSEA. The CDR3 length is 14 residues. The ends were cut back, 6 bases at V and 1 base at J, with 15 bases in the middle. The CDR3 DNA sequence: TGCAGCGTGACGTGGGAGGAGCTCCAAGAGACCCAGTACTTC. Its protein product is CSVTWEELQETQYF.

The CDR3 DNA sequence: TGCAGTGCTAGAGGTACTAGCCTATTCACAGATACGCAGTATTTT. Protein: CSARGTSLFTDTQYF. This chain uses TRBV20-1 with TRBJ2-3; possibly TRBD2 for D (6 bases). Germline V CDR1 and CDR2: DFQATT, SNEGSKA (reference sequence). With 1 base removed from V and 2 bases from J, the gap between germline ends came to 13 bases. The CDR3 is made up of 15 amino acids.

This clonotype came up a few times. The chain joins TRBV9 to TRBJ2-7; TRBD2 is a possible D gene (6 bases). The CDR3 has 12 amino acids. Germline CDR1 is SGDLS and CDR2 is YYNGEE. The V end was cut by 3 bases, the J end by 2 bases, with 6 bases between. The CDR3 DNA is TGTGCCAGCAGCGGCGGGACCTACGAGCAGTACTTC. It translates to CASSGGTYEQYF.

This clonotype was counted a single time. The chain recombines TRBV9 with TRBJ2-1; 7 bases agree with TRBD2. Germline CDR1 is SGDLS and CDR2 is YYNGEE. This CDR3 region has 13 residues. J gave up 7 bases and V 4 bases, and 5 bases lay outside the gene matches. The CDR3 bases are TGTGCCAGCAGCAATTCACTAGCGAATGAGCAGTTCTTC. It codes for CASSNSLANEQFF.

V is TRBV27 and J is TRBJ2-1, with TRBD2 identical over 13 bases. Germline CDR1 is MNHEY and CDR2 is SMNVEV (reference sequence). The CDR3 is 18 amino acids. The J segment lost 2 bases and the V segment lost 6 bases, leaving 10 bases of the junction unmatched. CDR3 sequence: CASRPGLAGRSPYNEQFF. CDR3 sequence (DNA): TGTGCCAGCAGACCGGGACTAGCGGGAAGGTCGCCCTACAATGAGCAGTTCTTC.

The chain employs TRBV28 and TRBJ1-1; TRBD1 aligns across 7 bases. Germline lookup yields CDR1 MDHEN and CDR2 SYDVKM. V was clipped by 4 bases and J by 1 base; unmatched bases: 18. CDR3 length: 19 residues. CDR3 residues: CASSSFDLQGWARNTEAFF. CDR3 nucleotide sequence: TGTGCCAGCAGTTCCTTCGATCTACAGGGGTGGGCGCGGAACACTGAAGCTTTCTTT. Variable domain in full (rest from reference TRBV28 and TRBJ1-1): DVKVTQSSRYLVKRTGEKVFLECVQDMDHENMFWYRQDPGLGLRLIYFSYDVKMKEKGDIPEGYSVSREKKERFSLILESASTNQTSMYLCASSSFDLQGWARNTEAFFGQGTRLTVV.

This clonotype occurred a few times. The chain joins TRBV7-9 to TRBJ1-1; no clear D gene. V lost 4 bases to trimming and J lost 4 bases, with 7 bases between them. The germline CDR1 and CDR2 sequences are SEHNR and FQNEAQ (reference sequence). The CDR3 covers 12 residues. DNA for the CDR3: TGTGCCAGCAGCTCCCACGGCACTGAAGCTTTCTTT. Residues: CASSSHGTEAFF.

V and J are TRBV27 and TRBJ2-7, with D maybe TRBD2 (5 bases). Trimming removed 5 bases at V and 0 bases at J, with 17 bases between. The CDR3 spans 16 residues. Germline-derived CDR1 and CDR2 are MNHEY and SMNVEV (reference sequence). CDR3 nucleotide sequence: TGTGCCAGCAGTAGATATCTAGCCGAGGTCTCCTACGAGCAGTACTTC. This encodes CASSRYLAEVSYEQYF.